The sequence of this T cell receptor (beta chain) was determined in a study of blood T cell repertoires in COVID-19. Per the germline V gene, CDR1 is SGHTA and CDR2 is FQGNSA. The CDR3 covers 15 residues. V dropped 1 base and J dropped 4 bases, with 13 bases sitting between them. This table comes from immunoSEQ multiplex PCR, and its TCRdb copy is limited to in-frame clones, with some not included. In the table there are more than 110,000 clones, under 80% of which are singletons. The receptor was isolated from an older man with acute or convalescent COVID-19. The sequenced sample consisted of peripheral blood. The rearrangement links TRBV7-2 to TRBJ1-2; no clear D gene. The CDR3 DNA sequence: TGTGCCAGCAGCTTAGGGAACAGCCCTGGCTATGGCTACACCTTC. This encodes CASSLGNSPGYGYTF.